This entry lists 2 T cell receptor beta chains sequenced from one sample in a study of beta chain features in type 1 diabetes. Study-wide results and limits: A moderate, significant TCRB CDR3 shortening appeared in type 1 diabetes across four CD4+ subsets.

Their target antigens are unknown. Expressed TCRB transcripts got sequenced, as all isolated RNA was reverse transcribed. Generated by immunoSEQ multiplex PCR, the TCRdb table keeps only in-frame clones and is missing some. Among a few hundred thousand clones listed, around 10% were seen once. The sample comprised central memory CD4+ T cells from blood. The receptors here all came from a man younger than 45 with type 1 diabetes.

This chain connects TRBV28 to TRBJ1-1; D gene uncertain. The CDR3 extends over 12 amino acids. The germline CDR1 and CDR2 sequences are MDHEN and SYDVKM. The V gene lost 10 bases and the J gene lost 3 bases, with 12 bases spanning the gap. In DNA form, the CDR3 reads TGTGCCACCTCTGAAAGGGACACTGAAGCTTTCTTT. Translated: CATSERDTEAFF.

The chain has TRBV30 and TRBJ2-7; 13 positions match TRBD2. The CDR3 is 12 amino acids. Germline-derived CDR1 and CDR2 are GTSNPN and SVGIG (reference sequence). The V and J ends lost 8 bases and 4 bases, in that order; junction bases with no gene match: 2. The CDR3 bases are TGTGCCGGACTAGCGGGGGTGTACGAGCAGTACTTC. The encoded protein is CAGLAGVYEQYF.